This TCR beta chain was observed in a study of blood T cell repertoires in COVID-19. This CDR3 is 14 amino acids long. The V gene end was trimmed by 5 bases and the J gene end by 3 bases; junction bases not matched to a gene: 2. Germline CDR1 MGHRA, CDR2 YSYEKL. Profiled with immunoSEQ multiplex PCR; TCRdb holds only in-frame clones, not every one. The repertoire holds 450,000 to 500,000 clones, with around nine tenths as singletons. The sequenced sample consisted of PBMCs or T cells enriched from blood (not recorded which). The clonotype was recovered from a woman aged 60 to 75 who had recovered from COVID-19. The chain combines TRBV4-1 with TRBJ2-1; 9 bases map to TRBD1. The CDR3 nucleotides are TGCGCCAGCAGCGCGGGACAGGGCTACAATGAGCAGTTCTTC. It encodes CASSAGQGYNEQFF.